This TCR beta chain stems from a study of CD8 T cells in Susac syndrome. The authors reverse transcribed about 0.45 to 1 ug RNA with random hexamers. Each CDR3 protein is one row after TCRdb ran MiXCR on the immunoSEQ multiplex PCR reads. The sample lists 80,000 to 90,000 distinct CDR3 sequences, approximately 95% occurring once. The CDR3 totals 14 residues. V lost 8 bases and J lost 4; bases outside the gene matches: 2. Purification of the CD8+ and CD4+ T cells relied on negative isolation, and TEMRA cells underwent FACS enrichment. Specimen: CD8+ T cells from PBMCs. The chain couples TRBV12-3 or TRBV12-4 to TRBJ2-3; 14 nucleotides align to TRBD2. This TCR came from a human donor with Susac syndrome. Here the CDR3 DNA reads TGTGCCAGCGGGACTAGCGGGAGTTCAGATACGCAGTATTTT. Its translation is CASGTSGSSDTQYF.